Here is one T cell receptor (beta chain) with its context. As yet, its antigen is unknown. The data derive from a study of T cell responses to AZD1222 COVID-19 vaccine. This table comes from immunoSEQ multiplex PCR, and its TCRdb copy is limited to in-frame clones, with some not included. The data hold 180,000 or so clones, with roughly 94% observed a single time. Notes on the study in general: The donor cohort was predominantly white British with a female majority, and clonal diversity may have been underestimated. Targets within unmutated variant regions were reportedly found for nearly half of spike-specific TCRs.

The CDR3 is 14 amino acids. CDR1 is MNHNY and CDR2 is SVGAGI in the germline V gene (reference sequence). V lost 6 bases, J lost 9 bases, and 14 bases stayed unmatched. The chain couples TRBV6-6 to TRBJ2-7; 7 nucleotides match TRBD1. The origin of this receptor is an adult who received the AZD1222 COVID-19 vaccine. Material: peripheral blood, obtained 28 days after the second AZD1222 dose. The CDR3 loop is CASSLLRGGAGQYF. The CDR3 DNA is TGTGCCAGCAGCCTCTTGCGAGGGGGCGCAGGGCAGTACTTC.